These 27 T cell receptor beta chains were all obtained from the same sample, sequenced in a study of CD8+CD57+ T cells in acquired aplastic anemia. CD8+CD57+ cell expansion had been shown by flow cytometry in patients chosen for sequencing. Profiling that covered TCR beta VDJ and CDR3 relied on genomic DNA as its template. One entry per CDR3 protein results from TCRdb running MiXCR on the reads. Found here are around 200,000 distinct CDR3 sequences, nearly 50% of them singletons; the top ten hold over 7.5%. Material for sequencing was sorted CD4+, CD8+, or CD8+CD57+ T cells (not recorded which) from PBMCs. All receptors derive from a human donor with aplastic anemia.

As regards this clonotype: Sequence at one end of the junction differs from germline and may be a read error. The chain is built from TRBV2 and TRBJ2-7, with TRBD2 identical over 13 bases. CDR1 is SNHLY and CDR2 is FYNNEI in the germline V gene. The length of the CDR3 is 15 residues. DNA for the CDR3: TGTGCCATCAGTGAATCGGGACTAGCGGGGCACGAGCAGTACTTC. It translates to CAISESGLAGHEQYF.

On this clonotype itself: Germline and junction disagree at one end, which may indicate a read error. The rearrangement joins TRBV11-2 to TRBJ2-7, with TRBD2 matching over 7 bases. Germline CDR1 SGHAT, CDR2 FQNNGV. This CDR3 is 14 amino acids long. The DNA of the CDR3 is TGTGTCAGCAGCTTACGGGACTACTCCTACGAGCAGTACTTC. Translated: CVSSLRDYSYEQYF.

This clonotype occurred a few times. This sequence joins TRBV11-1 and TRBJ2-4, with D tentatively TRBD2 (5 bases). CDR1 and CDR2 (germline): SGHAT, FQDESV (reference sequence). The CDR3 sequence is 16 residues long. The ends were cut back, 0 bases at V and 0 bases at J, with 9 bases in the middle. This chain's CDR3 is CASSLALGVAKNIQYF. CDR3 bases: TGTGCCAGCAGCTTAGCCCTGGGAGTAGCCAAAAACATTCAGTACTTC.

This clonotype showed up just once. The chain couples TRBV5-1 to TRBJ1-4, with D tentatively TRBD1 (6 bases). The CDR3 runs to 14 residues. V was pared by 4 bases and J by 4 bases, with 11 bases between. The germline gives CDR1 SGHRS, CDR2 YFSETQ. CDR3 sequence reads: CASSPGQFNEKLFF. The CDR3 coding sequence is TGCGCCAGCAGCCCCGGACAGTTTAATGAAAAACTGTTTTTT.

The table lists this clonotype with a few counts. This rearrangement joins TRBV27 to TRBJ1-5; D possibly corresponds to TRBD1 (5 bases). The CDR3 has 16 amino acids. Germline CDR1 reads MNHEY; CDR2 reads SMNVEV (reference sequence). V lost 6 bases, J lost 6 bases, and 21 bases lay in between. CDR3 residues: CASSSGSVQVGQPQHF. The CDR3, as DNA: TGTGCCAGCAGCTCCGGGTCCGTACAGGTGGGTCAGCCCCAGCATTTT.

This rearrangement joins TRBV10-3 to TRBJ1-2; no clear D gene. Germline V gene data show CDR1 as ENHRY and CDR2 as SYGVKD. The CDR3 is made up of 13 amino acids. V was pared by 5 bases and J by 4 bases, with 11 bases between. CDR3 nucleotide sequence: TGTGCCATCAGTAAGGACGGATTCTATGGCTACACCTTC. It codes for CAISKDGFYGYTF.

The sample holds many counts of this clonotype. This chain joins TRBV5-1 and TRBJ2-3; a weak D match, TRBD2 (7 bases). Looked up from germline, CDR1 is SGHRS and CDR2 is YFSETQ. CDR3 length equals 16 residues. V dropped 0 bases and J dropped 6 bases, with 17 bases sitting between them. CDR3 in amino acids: CASSLEQGGFGDTQYF. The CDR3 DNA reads TGCGCCAGCAGCTTGGAACAGGGAGGGTTTGGGGATACGCAGTATTTT. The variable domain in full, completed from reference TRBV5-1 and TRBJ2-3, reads KAGVTQTPRYLIKTRGQQVTLSCSPISGHRSVSWYQQTPGQGLQFLFEYFSETQRNKGNFPGRFSGRQFSNSRSEMNVSTLELGDSALYLCASSLEQGGFGDTQYFGPGTRLTVL.

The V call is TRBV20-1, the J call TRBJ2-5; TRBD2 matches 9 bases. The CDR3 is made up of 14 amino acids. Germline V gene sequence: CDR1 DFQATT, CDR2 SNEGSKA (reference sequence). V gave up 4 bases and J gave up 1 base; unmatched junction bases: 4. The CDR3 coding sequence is TGCAGTGCTAAAGTAGCGGGGGTCCAAGAGACCCAGTACTTC. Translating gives CSAKVAGVQETQYF.

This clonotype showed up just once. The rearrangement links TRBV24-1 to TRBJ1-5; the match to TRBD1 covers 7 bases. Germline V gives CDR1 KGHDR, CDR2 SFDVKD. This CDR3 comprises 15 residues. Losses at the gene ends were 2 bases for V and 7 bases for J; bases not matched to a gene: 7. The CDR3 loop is CATSDSLAGGQPQHF. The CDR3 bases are TGTGCCACCAGTGATTCTTTGGCAGGGGGACAGCCCCAGCATTTT.

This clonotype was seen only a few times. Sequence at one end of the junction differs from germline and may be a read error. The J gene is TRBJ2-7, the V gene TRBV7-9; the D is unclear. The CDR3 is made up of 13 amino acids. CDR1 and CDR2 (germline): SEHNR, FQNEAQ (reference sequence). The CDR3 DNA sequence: TGTGCTAGCATGGTTAGTTTGGCGTACGAGCAGTACTTC. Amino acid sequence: CASMVSLAYEQYF.

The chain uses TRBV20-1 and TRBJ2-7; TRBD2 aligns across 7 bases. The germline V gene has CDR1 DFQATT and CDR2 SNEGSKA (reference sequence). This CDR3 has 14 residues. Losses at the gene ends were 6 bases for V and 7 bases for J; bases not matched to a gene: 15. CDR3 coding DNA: TGCAGTGCCGGAATGCCGGGACTATCGGATGAGCAGTACTTC. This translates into CSAGMPGLSDEQYF.

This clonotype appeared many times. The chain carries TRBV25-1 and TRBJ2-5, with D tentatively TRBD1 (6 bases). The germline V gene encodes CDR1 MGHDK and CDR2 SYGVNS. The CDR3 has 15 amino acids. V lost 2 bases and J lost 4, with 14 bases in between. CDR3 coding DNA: TGTGCCAGCAGTGAAGACGGCCGAGGGGGAGAGACCCAGTACTTC. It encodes CASSEDGRGGETQYF.

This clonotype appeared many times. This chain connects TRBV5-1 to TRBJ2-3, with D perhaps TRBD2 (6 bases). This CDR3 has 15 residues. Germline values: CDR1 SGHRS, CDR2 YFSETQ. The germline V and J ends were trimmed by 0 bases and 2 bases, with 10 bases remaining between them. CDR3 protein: CASSLGTTHTDTQYF. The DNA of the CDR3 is TGCGCCAGCAGCTTGGGGACTACCCACACAGATACGCAGTATTTT.

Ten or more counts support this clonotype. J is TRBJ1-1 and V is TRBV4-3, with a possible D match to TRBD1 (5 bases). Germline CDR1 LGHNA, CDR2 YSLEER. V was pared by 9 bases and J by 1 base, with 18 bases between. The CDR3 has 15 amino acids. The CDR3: CASSQIGTTNTEAFF. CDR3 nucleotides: TGCGCCAGTTCACAGATTGGGACGACGAACACTGAAGCTTTCTTT.

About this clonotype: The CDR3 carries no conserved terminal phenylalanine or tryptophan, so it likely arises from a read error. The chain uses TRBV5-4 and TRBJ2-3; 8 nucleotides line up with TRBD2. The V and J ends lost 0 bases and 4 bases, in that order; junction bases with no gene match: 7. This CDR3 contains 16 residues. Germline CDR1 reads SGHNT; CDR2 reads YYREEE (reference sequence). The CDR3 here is CASSLGASGSADTQYL. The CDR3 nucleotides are TGTGCCAGCAGCTTGGGGGCTAGCGGGTCCGCAGATACGCAGTATCTT.

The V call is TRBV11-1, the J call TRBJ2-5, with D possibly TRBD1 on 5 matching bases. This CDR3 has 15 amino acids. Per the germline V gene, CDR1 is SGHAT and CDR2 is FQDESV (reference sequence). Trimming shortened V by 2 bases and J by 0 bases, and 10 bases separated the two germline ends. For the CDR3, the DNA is TGTGCCAGCAGCTTATGGGCAGGGTACCAAGAGACCCAGTACTTC. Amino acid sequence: CASSLWAGYQETQYF. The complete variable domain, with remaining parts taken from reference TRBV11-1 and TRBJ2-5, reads EAEVAQSPRYKITEKSQAVAFWCDPISGHATLYWYRQILGQGPELLVQFQDESVVDDSQLPKDRFSAERLKGVDSTLKIQPAELGDSAMYLCASSLWAGYQETQYFGPGTRLLVL.

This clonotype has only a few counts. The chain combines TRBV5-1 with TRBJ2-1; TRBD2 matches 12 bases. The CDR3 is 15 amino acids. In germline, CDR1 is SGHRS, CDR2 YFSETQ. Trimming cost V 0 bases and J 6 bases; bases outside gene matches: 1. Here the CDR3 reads CASSLETSGGNEQFF. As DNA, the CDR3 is TGCGCCAGCAGCTTGGAGACTAGCGGGGGCAATGAGCAGTTCTTC.

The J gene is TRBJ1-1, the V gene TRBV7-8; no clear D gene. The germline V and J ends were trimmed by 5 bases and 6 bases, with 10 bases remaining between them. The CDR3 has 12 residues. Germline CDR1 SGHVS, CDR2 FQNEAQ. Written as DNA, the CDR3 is TGTGCCAGCAGCCGTACTAAGGCTGAAGCTTTCTTT. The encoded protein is CASSRTKAEAFF.

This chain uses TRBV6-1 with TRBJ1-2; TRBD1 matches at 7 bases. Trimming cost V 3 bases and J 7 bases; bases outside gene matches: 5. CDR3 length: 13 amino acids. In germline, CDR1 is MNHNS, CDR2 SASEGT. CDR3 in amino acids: CASSDTGVSGYTF. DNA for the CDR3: TGTGCCAGCAGTGACACAGGGGTCTCTGGCTACACCTTC.

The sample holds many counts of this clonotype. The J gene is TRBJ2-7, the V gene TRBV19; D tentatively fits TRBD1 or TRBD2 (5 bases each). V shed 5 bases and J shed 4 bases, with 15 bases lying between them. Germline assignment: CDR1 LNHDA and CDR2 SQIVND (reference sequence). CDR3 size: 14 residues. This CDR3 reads CASSQGEGTYEQYF. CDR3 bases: TGTGCCAGTAGTCAGGGAGAAGGTACTTACGAGCAGTACTTC. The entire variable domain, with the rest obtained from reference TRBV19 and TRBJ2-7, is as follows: DGGITQSPKYLFRKEGQNVTLSCEQNLNHDAMYWYRQDPGQGLRLIYYSQIVNDFQKGDIAEGYSVSREKKESFPLTVTSAQKNPTAFYLCASSQGEGTYEQYFGPGTRLTVT.

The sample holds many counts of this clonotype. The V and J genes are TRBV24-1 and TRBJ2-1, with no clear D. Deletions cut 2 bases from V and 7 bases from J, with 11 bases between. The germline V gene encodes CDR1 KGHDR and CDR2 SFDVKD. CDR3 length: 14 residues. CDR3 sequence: CATSDSSIRNEQFF. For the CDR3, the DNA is TGTGCCACCAGTGATTCGTCAATAAGAAATGAGCAGTTCTTC.

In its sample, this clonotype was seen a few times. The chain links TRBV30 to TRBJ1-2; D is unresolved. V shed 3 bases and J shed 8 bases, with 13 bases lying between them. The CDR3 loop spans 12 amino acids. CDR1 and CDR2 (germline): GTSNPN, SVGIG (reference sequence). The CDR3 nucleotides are TGTGCCTGGAGCCCCCCCTCCAAGGGCTACACCTTC. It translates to CAWSPPSKGYTF.

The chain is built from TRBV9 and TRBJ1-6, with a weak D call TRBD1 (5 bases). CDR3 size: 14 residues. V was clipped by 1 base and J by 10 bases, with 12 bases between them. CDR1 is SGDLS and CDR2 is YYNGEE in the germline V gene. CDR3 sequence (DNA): TGTGCCAGCAGCGTACGGACTGAGGGGTCACCCCTCCACTTT. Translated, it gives CASSVRTEGSPLHF.

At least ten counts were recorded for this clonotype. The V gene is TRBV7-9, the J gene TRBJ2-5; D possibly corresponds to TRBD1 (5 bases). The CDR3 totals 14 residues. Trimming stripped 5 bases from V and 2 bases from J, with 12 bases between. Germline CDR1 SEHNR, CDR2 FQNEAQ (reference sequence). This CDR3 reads CASSPGRQQETQYF. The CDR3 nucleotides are TGTGCCAGCAGCCCTGGAAGACAGCAAGAGACCCAGTACTTC.

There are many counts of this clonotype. The CDR3 coding sequence is TGTGCCAGTAGTACCGGGACAGGAAACAATGAGCAGTTCTTC. Protein product: CASSTGTGNNEQFF. V gene TRBV19 combines with J gene TRBJ2-1; 8 nucleotides agree with TRBD1. In germline, CDR1 is LNHDA, CDR2 SQIVND (reference sequence). The length of the CDR3 is 14 residues. V lost 4 bases and J lost 5; bases outside the gene matches: 4.

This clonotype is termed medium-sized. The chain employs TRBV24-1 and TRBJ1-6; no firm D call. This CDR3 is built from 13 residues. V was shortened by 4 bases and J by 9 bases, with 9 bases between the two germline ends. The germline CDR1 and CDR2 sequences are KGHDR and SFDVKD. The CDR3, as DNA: TGTGCCACCAGTGAGGCATGGGGTTCACCCCTCCACTTT. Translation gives CATSEAWGSPLHF.

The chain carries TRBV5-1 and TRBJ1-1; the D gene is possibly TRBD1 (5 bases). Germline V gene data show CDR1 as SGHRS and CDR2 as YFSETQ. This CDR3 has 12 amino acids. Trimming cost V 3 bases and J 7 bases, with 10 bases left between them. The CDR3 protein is CASSSAQGEAFF. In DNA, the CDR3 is TGCGCCAGCAGCTCGGCCCAGGGTGAAGCTTTCTTT.